A selection of T cell receptor beta chains follows, all from one sample in a study of blood T cells in healthy people across ages. One entry per CDR3 protein, called by TCRdb with MiXCR from the 5' RACE reads. Altogether about a million distinct CDR3 sequences are present, approximately 38% being singletons, with the ten largest covering about 12%. The sequenced sample was blood. All receptors derive from a man aged 18 to 35 in good health. CDR3s include the opening cysteine and the closing phenylalanine or tryptophan. The D gene is left open where the match is weak. Part of the rows lack a size; the others show once, few, many or a class for expanded clones.

V	D	J	size	CDR3	DNA
TRBV10-3	TRBD1	TRBJ1-2	few	CAISAGTGEVIYGYTF	TGTGCCATCAGTGCGGGGACAGGGGAGGTTATCTATGGCTACACCTTC
TRBV2	-	TRBJ1-5	few	CASSVKGFNQPQHF	TGTGCCAGCAGTGTGAAGGGCTTCAATCAGCCCCAGCATTTT
TRBV5-1	-	TRBJ2-5	-	CASSPKDSNLYNEQYF	TGCGCCAGCAGCCCTAAGGACAGCAACCTATACAATGAGCAGTACTTC
TRBV20-1	TRBD1	TRBJ1-2	few	CSASRGRVDGYTF	TGCAGTGCTAGCAGGGGGAGGGTGGATGGCTACACCTTC
TRBV7-2	-	TRBJ2-4	-	CASTRAPVAKNIQYF	TGTGCCAGCACCCGGGCCCCGGTGGCCAAAAACATTCAGTACTTC
TRBV12-3/TRBV12-4	TRBD2	TRBJ2-3	-	CASSSPGLAGPSTDTQYF	TGTGCCAGCAGTTCACCGGGACTAGCGGGGCCGAGCACAGATACGCAGTATTTT
TRBV15	-	TRBJ2-3	-	CATSTQPGGTLLDTQYF	TGTGCCACCAGCACCCAACCTGGTGGCACCTTATTAGATACGCAGTATTTT
TRBV30	-	TRBJ2-2	-	CAWSVLNTGELFF	TGTGCCTGGAGTGTACTCAACACCGGGGAGCTGTTTTTT
TRBV12-3/TRBV12-4	-	TRBJ2-5	few	CASSTSMGTQYF	TGTGCCAGCAGCACCTCCATGGGGACCCAGTACTTC
TRBV27	TRBD1	TRBJ2-5	few	CASSPGTGLQETQYF	TGTGCCAGCAGTCCCGGGACAGGACTCCAAGAGACCCAGTACTTC
TRBV2	-	TRBJ1-5	once	CASSDAVDEWANQPQHF	TGTGCCAGCAGTGACGCAGTGGATGAATGGGCCAATCAGCCCCAGCATTTT
TRBV9	TRBD1	TRBJ2-3	once	CASSPTGQGVTDTQYF	TGTGCCAGCAGCCCTACGGGACAGGGGGTCACAGATACGCAGTATTTT
TRBV6-2/TRBV6-3	-	TRBJ2-7	few	CASSRGVDRLSYEQYF	TGTGCCAGCAGTCGGGGTGTAGACAGATTATCCTACGAGCAGTACTTC
TRBV7-2	-	TRBJ2-1	-	CASSLAGLPEDEQFF	TGTGCCAGCAGCTTAGCGGGCCTCCCCGAGGATGAGCAGTTCTTC